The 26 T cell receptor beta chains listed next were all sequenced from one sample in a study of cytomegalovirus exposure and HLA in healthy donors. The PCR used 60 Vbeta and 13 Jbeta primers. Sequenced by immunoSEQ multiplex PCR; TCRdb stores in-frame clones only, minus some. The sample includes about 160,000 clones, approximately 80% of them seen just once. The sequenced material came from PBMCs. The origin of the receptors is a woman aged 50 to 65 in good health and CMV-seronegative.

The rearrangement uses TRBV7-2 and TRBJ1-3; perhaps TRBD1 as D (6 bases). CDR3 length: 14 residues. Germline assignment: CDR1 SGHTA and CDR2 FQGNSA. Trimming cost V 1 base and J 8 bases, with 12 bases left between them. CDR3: CASSLDRAADTIYF. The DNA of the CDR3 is TGTGCCAGCAGCTTAGACAGGGCAGCAGACACCATATATTTT.

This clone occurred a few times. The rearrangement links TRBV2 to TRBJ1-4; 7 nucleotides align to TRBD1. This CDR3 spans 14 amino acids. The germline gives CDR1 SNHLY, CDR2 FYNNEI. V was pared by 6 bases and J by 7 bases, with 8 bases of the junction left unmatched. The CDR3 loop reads CASRDEGAGEKLFF. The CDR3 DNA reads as TGTGCCAGCAGGGACGAGGGGGCCGGTGAAAAACTGTTTTTT.

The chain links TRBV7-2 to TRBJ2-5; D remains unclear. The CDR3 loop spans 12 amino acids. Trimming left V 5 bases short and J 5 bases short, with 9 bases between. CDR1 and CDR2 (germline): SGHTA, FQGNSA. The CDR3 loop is CASSPFLETQYF. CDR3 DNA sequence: TGTGCCAGCAGCCCCTTTCTCGAGACCCAGTACTTC. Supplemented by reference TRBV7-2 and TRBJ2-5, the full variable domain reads GAGVSQSPSNKVTEKGKDVELRCDPISGHTALYWYRQSLGQGLEFLIYFQGNSAPDKSGLPSDRFSAERTGGSVSTLTIQRTQQEDSAVYLCASSPFLETQYFGPGTRLLVL.

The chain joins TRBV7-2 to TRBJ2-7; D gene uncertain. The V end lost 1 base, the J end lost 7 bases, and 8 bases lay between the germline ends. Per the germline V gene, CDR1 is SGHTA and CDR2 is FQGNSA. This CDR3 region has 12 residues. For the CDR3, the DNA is TGTGCCAGCAGCTTAGATGGCAGGGAGCAGTACTTC. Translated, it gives CASSLDGREQYF.

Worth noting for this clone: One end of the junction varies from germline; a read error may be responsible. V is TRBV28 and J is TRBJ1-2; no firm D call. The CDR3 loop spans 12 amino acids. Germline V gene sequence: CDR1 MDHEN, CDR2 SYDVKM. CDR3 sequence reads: CASSKTNYGYTF. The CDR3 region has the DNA TGTGCCAGCAGTAAAACTAACTACGGCTACACCTTC.

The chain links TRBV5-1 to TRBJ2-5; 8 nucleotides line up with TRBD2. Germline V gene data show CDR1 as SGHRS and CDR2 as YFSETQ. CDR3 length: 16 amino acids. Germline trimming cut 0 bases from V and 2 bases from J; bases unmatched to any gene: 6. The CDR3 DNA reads TGCGCCAGCAGCTTGGCCGAGATAGCGGGGCAAGAGACCCAGTACTTC. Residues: CASSLAEIAGQETQYF.

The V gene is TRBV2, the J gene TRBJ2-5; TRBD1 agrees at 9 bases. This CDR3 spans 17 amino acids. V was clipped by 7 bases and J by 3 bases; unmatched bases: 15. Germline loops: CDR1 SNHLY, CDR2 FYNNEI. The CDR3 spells CASIFAIFDRGEETQYF. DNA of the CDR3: TGTGCCAGCATATTTGCTATTTTCGACAGGGGGGAAGAGACCCAGTACTTC.

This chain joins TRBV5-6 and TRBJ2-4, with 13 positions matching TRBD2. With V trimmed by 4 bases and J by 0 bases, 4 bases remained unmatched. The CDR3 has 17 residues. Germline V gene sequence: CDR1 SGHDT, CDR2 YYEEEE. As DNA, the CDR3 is TGTGCCAGCAGCCGCCGACTAGCGGGGGGAGCCAAAAACATTCAGTACTTC. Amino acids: CASSRRLAGGAKNIQYF. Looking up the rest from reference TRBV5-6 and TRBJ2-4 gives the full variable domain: DAGVTQSPTHLIKTRGQQVTLRCSPKSGHDTVSWYQQALGQGPQFIFQYYEEEERQRGNFPDRFSGHQFPNYSSELNVNALLLGDSALYLCASSRRLAGGAKNIQYFGAGTRLSVL.

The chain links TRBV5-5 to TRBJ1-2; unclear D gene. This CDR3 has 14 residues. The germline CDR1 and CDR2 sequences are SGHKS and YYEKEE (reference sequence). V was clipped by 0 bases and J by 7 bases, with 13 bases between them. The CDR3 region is CASSLGAGSSGYTF. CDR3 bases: TGTGCCAGCAGCTTGGGGGCCGGCAGCTCTGGCTACACCTTC.

This CDR3 is CASKAGLSNTEAFF. CDR3 nucleotides: TGCGCCAGCAAGGCAGGGCTATCGAACACTGAAGCTTTCTTT. This chain uses TRBV10-2 with TRBJ1-1; perhaps TRBD1 as D (5 bases). V was pared by 7 bases and J by 1 base, with 13 bases between. Per germline, CDR1 WSHSY and CDR2 SAAADI. This CDR3 has 14 amino acids.

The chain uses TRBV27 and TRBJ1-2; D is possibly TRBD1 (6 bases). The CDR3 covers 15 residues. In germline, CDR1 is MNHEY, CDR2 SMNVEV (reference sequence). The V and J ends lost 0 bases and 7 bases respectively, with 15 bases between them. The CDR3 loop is CASSLSGGQPGGYTF. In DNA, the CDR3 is TGTGCCAGCAGTTTATCGGGGGGGCAGCCGGGTGGCTACACCTTC.

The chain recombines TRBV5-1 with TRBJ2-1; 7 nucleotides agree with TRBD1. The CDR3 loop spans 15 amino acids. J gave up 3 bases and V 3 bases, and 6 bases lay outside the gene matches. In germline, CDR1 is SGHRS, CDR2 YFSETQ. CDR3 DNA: TGCGCCAGCAGCTCCCGACAGGGTGACTACAATGAGCAGTTCTTC. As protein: CASSSRQGDYNEQFF.

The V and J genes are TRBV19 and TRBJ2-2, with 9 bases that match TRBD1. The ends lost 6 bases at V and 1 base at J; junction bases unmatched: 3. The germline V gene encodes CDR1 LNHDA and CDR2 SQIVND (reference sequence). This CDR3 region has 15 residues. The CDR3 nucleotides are TGTGCCAGTAGGTTGGGACAGGGGAACACCGGGGAGCTGTTTTTT. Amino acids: CASRLGQGNTGELFF. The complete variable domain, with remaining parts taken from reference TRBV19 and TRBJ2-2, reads DGGITQSPKYLFRKEGQNVTLSCEQNLNHDAMYWYRQDPGQGLRLIYYSQIVNDFQKGDIAEGYSVSREKKESFPLTVTSAQKNPTAFYLCASRLGQGNTGELFFGEGSRLTVL.

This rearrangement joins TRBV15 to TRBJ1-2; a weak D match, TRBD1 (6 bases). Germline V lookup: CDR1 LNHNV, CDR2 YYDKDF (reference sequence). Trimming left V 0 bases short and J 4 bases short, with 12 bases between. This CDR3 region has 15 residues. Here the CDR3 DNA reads TGTGCCACCAGCAGAGATGGGGGACACCTCTATGGCTACACCTTC. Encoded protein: CATSRDGGHLYGYTF.

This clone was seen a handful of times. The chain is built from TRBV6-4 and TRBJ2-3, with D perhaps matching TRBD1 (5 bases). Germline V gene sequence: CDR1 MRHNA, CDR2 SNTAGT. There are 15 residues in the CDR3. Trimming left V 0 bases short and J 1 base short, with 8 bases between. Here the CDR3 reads CASSDSKGGTDTQYF. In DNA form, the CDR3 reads TGTGCCAGCAGTGACTCGAAAGGGGGCACAGATACGCAGTATTTT.

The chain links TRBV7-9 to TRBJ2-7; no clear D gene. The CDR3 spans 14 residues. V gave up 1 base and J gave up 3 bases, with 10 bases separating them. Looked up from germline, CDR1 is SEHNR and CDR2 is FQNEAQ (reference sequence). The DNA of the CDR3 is TGTGCCAGCAGCTTAGGACATGAGATCTACGAGCAGTACTTC. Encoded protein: CASSLGHEIYEQYF.

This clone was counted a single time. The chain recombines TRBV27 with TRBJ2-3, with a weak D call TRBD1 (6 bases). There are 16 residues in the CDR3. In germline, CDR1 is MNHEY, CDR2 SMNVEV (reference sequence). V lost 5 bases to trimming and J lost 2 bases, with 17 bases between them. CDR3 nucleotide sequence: TGTGCCAGCAGTCAAAGGCCGGGACATTTCACAGATACGCAGTATTTT. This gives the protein CASSQRPGHFTDTQYF.

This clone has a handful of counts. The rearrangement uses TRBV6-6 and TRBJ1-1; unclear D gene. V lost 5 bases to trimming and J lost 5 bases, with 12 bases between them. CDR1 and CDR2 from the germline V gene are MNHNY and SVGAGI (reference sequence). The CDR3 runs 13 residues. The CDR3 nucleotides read TGTGCCAGCAGTCCAAGCGAAAGTACTGAAGCTTTCTTT. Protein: CASSPSESTEAFF.

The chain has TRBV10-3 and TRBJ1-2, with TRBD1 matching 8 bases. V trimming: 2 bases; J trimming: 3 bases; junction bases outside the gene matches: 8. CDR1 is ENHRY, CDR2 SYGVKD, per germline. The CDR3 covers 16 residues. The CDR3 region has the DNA TGTGCCATCAGTGAGACCCCGGTGGACAGGGACTATGGCTACACCTTC. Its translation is CAISETPVDRDYGYTF.

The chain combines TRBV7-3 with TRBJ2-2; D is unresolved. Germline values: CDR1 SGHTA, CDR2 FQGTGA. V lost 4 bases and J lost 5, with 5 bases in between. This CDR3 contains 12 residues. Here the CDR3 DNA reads TGTGCCAGCAGCTCCAATACCGGGGAGCTGTTTTTT. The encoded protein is CASSSNTGELFF.

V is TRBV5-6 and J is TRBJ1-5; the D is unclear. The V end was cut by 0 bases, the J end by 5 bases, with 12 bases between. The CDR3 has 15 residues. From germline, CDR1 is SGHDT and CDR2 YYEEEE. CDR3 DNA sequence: TGTGCCAGCAGCTTGGGACCTCTCGGGGATCAGCCCCAGCATTTT. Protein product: CASSLGPLGDQPQHF.

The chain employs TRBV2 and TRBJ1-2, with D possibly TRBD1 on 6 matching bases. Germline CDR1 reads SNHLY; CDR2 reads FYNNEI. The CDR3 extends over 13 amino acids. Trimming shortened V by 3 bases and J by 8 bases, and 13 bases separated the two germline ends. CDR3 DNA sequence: TGTGCCAGCAGTGAGACAGGCCCTAGGGGCTACACCTTC. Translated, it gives CASSETGPRGYTF.

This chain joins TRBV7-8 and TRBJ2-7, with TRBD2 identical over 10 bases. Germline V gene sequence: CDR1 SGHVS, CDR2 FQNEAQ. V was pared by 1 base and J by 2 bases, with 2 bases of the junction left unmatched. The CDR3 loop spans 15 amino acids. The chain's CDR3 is CASSLEAGGAYEQYF. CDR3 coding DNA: TGTGCCAGCAGCTTAGAAGCGGGAGGGGCCTACGAGCAGTACTTC. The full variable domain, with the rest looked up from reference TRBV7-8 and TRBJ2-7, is GAGVSQSPRYKVAKRGQDVALRCDPISGHVSLFWYQQALGQGPEFLTYFQNEAQLDKSGLPSDRFFAERPEGSVSTLKIQRTQQEDSAVYLCASSLEAGGAYEQYFGPGTRLTVT.

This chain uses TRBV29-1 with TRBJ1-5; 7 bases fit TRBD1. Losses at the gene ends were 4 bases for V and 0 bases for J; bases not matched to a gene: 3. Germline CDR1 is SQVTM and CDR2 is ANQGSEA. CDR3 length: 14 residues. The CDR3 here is CSVAGQNSNQPQHF. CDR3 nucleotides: TGCAGCGTTGCGGGACAGAATAGCAATCAGCCCCAGCATTTT.

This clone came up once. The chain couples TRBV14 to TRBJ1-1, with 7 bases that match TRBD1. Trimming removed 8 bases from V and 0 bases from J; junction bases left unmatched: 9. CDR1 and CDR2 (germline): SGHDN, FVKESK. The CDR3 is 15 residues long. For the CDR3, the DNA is TGTGCCAGCCGCCGCAGGGGGGACCTGAACACTGAAGCTTTCTTT. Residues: CASRRRGDLNTEAFF.

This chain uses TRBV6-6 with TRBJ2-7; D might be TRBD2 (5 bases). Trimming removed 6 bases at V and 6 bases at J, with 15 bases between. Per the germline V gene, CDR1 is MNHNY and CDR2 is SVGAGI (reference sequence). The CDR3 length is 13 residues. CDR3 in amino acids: CASRYTSFLEQYF. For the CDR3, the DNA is TGTGCCAGCAGGTATACTAGTTTCCTCGAGCAGTACTTC.